The entry that follows covers one TCR beta chain sequence. What it binds is not known. The data derive from a study of cytomegalovirus exposure and HLA in healthy donors. Across the study: Tens of millions of unique TCRs from HLA-typed donors made up an early data release.

General study findings and limits: In a later analysis, the majority of CMV-associated beta chains seemingly showed HLA restriction.

The PCR contained 60 Vbeta and 13 Jbeta primers. In the original workflow: Roughly 11 million of the roughly 77 million unique TCR beta chains counted in a later analysis were shared. Generated by immunoSEQ multiplex PCR, the TCRdb table keeps only in-frame clones and is missing some. V and J calls and clone size follow that table, whereas D and trimming were derived from the DNA. The sample carries fewer than 90,000 clones, roughly two thirds recorded once. The source of this sequence is a man aged 35 to 55 in good health and CMV-seropositive. Sequencing input: PBMCs.

In DNA form, the CDR3 reads TGTGCCAGCAGCCCTACGGGACAGCCCCAGCATTTT. This translates into CASSPTGQPQHF. The chain recombines TRBV28 with TRBJ1-5; D ambiguous. V lost 6 bases and J 7 bases, leaving 10 bases between the germline ends. Germline CDR1 MDHEN, CDR2 SYDVKM. This CDR3 is built from 12 residues.